The clone carrying this T cell receptor (beta chain) was counted a few times. What it binds is unknown. TCRdb redid the calling of the reads with MiXCR, one entry per CDR3 protein. Of approximately 700,000 distinct CDR3 sequences listed, roughly 35% were seen once; the top ten hold about 2.8%. V lost 5 bases to trimming and J lost 3 bases, with 10 bases between them. Germline assignment: CDR1 KGHDR and CDR2 SFDVKD. The CDR3 totals 14 residues. The entry originates in a study of T cell repertoires in cytomegalovirus infection. The wider study: It was the public TCR beta signatures that indicated both CMV infection and matching HLA type. Findings of the study overall: Individuals carrying CMV plus the relevant HLA were identified by cumulative frequency of public TCR beta families. HLA-C-restricted TCR beta clonotypes specific for CMV led the ex vivo response.

The V call is TRBV24-1, the J call TRBJ1-5; D may be TRBD1 (6 bases). The clonotype was recovered from a human donor in good health (CMV status not recorded). Some clones in this sample may be carry-over from other donors' samples. Sequencing input: PBMCs. The CDR3 loop reads CATSGTGSNQPQHF. Written as DNA, the CDR3 is TGTGCCACCAGTGGCACAGGGTCCAATCAGCCCCAGCATTTT.